What follows are 15 T cell receptor beta chains derived from one specimen sequenced in a study of blood T cells in healthy people across ages. Alongside a J-beta primer mix, a sample-barcoded 5' primer served in a second PCR lasting roughly 6 to 11 cycles. MiXCR, applied by TCRdb to the 5' RACE reads, yields one record per CDR3 protein. Of hundreds of thousands of distinct CDR3 sequences detected, roughly 34% appear once; the ten largest clones hold about an eighth. Material: blood. The receptors originated from a young man in good health.

V and J are TRBV9 and TRBJ2-5; D is unclear. From germline, CDR1 is SGDLS and CDR2 YYNGEE. V gave up 3 bases and J gave up 11 bases, with 20 bases separating them. The CDR3 is 14 amino acids. CDR3 sequence: CASSAGPINSEQYF. The DNA for the CDR3 is TGTGCCAGCAGCGCCGGGCCCATAAACTCGGAGCAGTACTTC.

This chain joins TRBV15 and TRBJ2-5, with D tentatively TRBD2 (5 bases). The DNA matches TRBJ2-1 better at its end, which makes the J call doubtful. CDR3 length: 15 residues. Germline CDR1 and CDR2: LNHNV and YYDKDF (reference sequence). The CDR3, as DNA: TGTGCCACCAGCGAGGGCCGGTTGAAACAAGAGACCCAGTTCTTC. Amino acid sequence: CATSEGRLKQETQFF.

This clonotype was seen repeatedly, ten times or more. This sequence joins TRBV6-6 and TRBJ2-3; a weak D match, TRBD1 (5 bases). Germline-derived CDR1 and CDR2 are MNHNY and SVGAGI (reference sequence). Trimming cost V 5 bases and J 2 bases, with 17 bases left between them. This CDR3 is built from 16 residues. The CDR3, as DNA: TGTGCCAGCAGTCCTCGGAGCAAGGGGTTCACAGATACGCAGTATTTT. Amino acid sequence: CASSPRSKGFTDTQYF.

The J gene is TRBJ1-2, the V gene TRBV5-6; D gene unclear. Germline CDR1 reads SGHDT; CDR2 reads YYEEEE. Trimming removed 1 base from V and 8 bases from J, with 15 bases in between. The CDR3 length is 14 residues. The CDR3 nucleotides read TGTGCCAGCAGCTTGAATTTTGAGGTGGGGGGCTACACCTTC. Its protein is CASSLNFEVGGYTF.

Remarks on this clonotype: One end of the junction does not line up with germline, which may come from a read error. The gene calls are TRBV20-1 and TRBJ1-5; a possible D gene is TRBD1 (5 bases). In germline, CDR1 is DFQATT, CDR2 SNEGSKA (reference sequence). The length of the CDR3 is 15 residues. The CDR3: CSAAEGDGGNQPKHF. In DNA form, the CDR3 reads TGCAGTGCTGCGGAAGGGGACGGTGGCAATCAGCCCAAGCATTTT.

CDR3 bases: TGTGCCAGCACCGGACTAGCGGGGGGGACAACGTACAATGACGGGCAGTTCTTC. Protein sequence: CASTGLAGGTTYNDGQFF. J is TRBJ2-1 and V is TRBV28; 15 bases are shared with TRBD2. This CDR3 spans 18 amino acids. The germline V gene encodes CDR1 MDHEN and CDR2 SYDVKM. Trimming cost V 7 bases and J 12 bases; bases outside gene matches: 19.

This clonotype came up a few times. The gene calls are TRBV7-2 and TRBJ2-7; D gene uncertain. The CDR3 totals 14 residues. Trimming cost V 2 bases and J 1 base, with 9 bases left between them. The germline V gene encodes CDR1 SGHTA and CDR2 FQGNSA. CDR3 residues: CASSLTPPSYEQYF. In DNA form, the CDR3 reads TGTGCCAGCAGCTTAACCCCACCTTCCTACGAGCAGTACTTC.

With respect to this clonotype: A much bigger clone sits one base away, suggesting this may be a read error. This sequence joins TRBV5-1 and TRBJ1-2, with a tentative D call TRBD1 (5 bases). CDR3 size: 14 residues. Germline assignment: CDR1 SGHRS and CDR2 YFSETQ. For the CDR3, the DNA is TGCGTCAGCAGCTTGGATCGGGGCGCCTATGGCTACACCTTC. It translates to CVSSLDRGAYGYTF.

The chain recombines TRBV9 with TRBJ1-2; 12 bases fit TRBD1. V was pared by 4 bases and J by 7 bases, with 8 bases of the junction left unmatched. The CDR3 spans 15 residues. Per the germline V gene, CDR1 is SGDLS and CDR2 is YYNGEE. CDR3 in DNA: TGTGCCAGCAGCACCAGGGGGACAGGGGGCCTTGGCTACACCTTC. Encoded protein: CASSTRGTGGLGYTF.

In regard to this clonotype: An end of the junction does not agree with germline; a read error may underlie this. The rearrangement links TRBV4-3 to TRBJ2-5; D possibly corresponds to TRBD1 (6 bases). This CDR3 spans 12 amino acids. Germline V gene lookup returns CDR1 LGHNA and CDR2 YSLEER. The CDR3 loop reads CTSSRGKIEQYF. CDR3 in DNA: TGCACCAGCAGCAGGGGAAAGATTGAGCAGTACTTC.

V and J are TRBV4-3 and TRBJ1-2; D uncertain. V was cut by 3 bases and J by 7 bases, with 18 bases left in between. There are 15 residues in the CDR3. CDR1 LGHNA and CDR2 YSLEER come from the germline V gene. CDR3 in DNA: TGCGCCAGCAGCCACTCGAGCCAGGTTGCGGTTGGCTACACCTTC. Translated: CASSHSSQVAVGYTF.

The table lists this clonotype with a few counts. This rearrangement joins TRBV19 to TRBJ1-5, with D hard to call. Germline V gene data show CDR1 as LNHDA and CDR2 as SQIVND (reference sequence). CDR3 length: 14 amino acids. The ends were cut back, 3 bases at V and 6 bases at J, with 12 bases in the middle. The CDR3 sequence: CASSMRSISQPQHF. DNA for the CDR3: TGTGCCAGTAGTATGAGGTCAATTAGTCAGCCCCAGCATTTT.

CDR3 sequence reads: CASSVAWVSPYGEQFF. The CDR3 nucleotides read TGTGCCAGCAGCGTAGCCTGGGTATCCCCTTATGGTGAGCAGTTCTTC. The V call is TRBV9, the J call TRBJ2-1; D is unclear. Germline CDR1 SGDLS, CDR2 YYNGEE. V lost 0 bases, J lost 9 bases, and 19 bases lay in between. This CDR3 comprises 16 residues.

This clonotype occurred a few times. The chain has TRBV5-1 and TRBJ2-3; 8 bases fit TRBD1. In germline, CDR1 is SGHRS, CDR2 YFSETQ. The CDR3 consists of 18 residues. V shed 4 bases and J 2 bases; nucleotides not matched to a gene: 15. Here the CDR3 reads CASSPGGWSRGPTDTQYF. Here the CDR3 DNA reads TGCGCCAGCAGCCCAGGCGGGTGGTCCAGGGGGCCCACAGATACGCAGTATTTT.

J is TRBJ2-5 and V is TRBV6-5; the match to TRBD1 covers 7 bases. Germline values: CDR1 MNHEY, CDR2 SVGAGI. This CDR3 region has 13 residues. V was clipped by 6 bases and J by 11 bases; unmatched bases: 12. Here the CDR3 reads CASSRSGGNEQYF. The CDR3 nucleotides are TGTGCCAGCAGCCGCTCAGGGGGAAATGAGCAGTACTTC.